These 23 T cell receptor beta chains share one sample of origin, sequenced in a study of OX40 agonist ivuxolimab in advanced cancers. Some clones are missing from TCRdb's copy, which holds only in-frame ones; the method was immunoSEQ multiplex PCR. The repertoire includes 60,000 to 85,000 clones, around 89% of them detected once, and over 0.75% sits in the top ten. Sequenced here: CD4+ or CD8+ T cells sorted from blood, sampled in a trial of the OX40 agonist ivuxolimab. These receptors all come from an adult with an advanced solid tumor such as melanoma, head and neck, liver or kidney cancer.

Concerning this clone itself: Different DNA sequences within this sample yield the same CDR3. This chain connects TRBV6-1 to TRBJ2-3; D ambiguous. The length of the CDR3 is 11 residues. In germline, CDR1 is MNHNS, CDR2 SASEGT. Trimming cost V 5 bases and J 4 bases, with 4 bases left between them. CDR3 sequence reads: CASSSADTQYF. DNA of the CDR3: TGTGCCAGCAGTTCGGCAGATACGCAGTATTTT.

The chain combines TRBV23-1 with TRBJ2-7; D may be TRBD1 (5 bases). TRBV23-1 is known as an ORF, though its function is uncertain. The CDR3 extends over 15 amino acids. V was clipped by 0 bases and J by 1 base, with 10 bases between them. CDR3 residues: CASSQSIDSSYEQYF. In nucleotides, the CDR3 is TGCGCCAGCAGTCAATCTATCGACAGTTCCTACGAGCAGTACTTC.

J is TRBJ2-7 and V is TRBV6-1, with 8 bases identical to TRBD1. J was trimmed by 3 bases and V by 5 bases; bases with no gene match: 9. Germline CDR1 is MNHNS and CDR2 is SASEGT. The CDR3 sequence is 15 residues long. The CDR3 spells CASSLRTGPLYEQYF. In nucleotides, the CDR3 is TGTGCCAGCAGTCTTCGGACAGGGCCACTCTACGAGCAGTACTTC.

This chain links TRBV6-5 with TRBJ2-2, with D tentatively TRBD2 (6 bases). Per the germline V gene, CDR1 is MNHEY and CDR2 is SVGAGI. V was pared by 8 bases and J by 6 bases, with 7 bases between. This CDR3 is built from 11 residues. CDR3 protein: CASRGSGELFF. The CDR3 region has the DNA TGTGCCAGCCGGGGGTCCGGGGAGCTGTTTTTT.

The chain employs TRBV4-1 and TRBJ1-5; D call uncertain. Deletions cut 1 base from V and 9 bases from J, with 10 bases between. The CDR3 is made up of 13 amino acids. Germline values: CDR1 MGHRA, CDR2 YSYEKL. The CDR3 region is CASSQVIQSPQHF. The CDR3 DNA is TGCGCCAGCAGCCAAGTAATACAGTCGCCCCAGCATTTT.

The chain recombines TRBV10-1 with TRBJ1-5; D is undetermined. Trimming pared 6 bases from V and 2 bases from J, leaving 8 bases between. From germline, CDR1 is WNHNN and CDR2 SYGVQD (reference sequence). This CDR3 has 13 amino acids. The DNA of the CDR3 is TGCGCCAGCAGCCGGGGTTGCAATCAGCCCCAGCATTTT. This codes for CASSRGCNQPQHF.

This clone was seen a few times. V and J are TRBV6-4 and TRBJ1-2, with TRBD1 identical over 8 bases. Trimming cost V 2 bases and J 9 bases; bases outside gene matches: 5. The CDR3 length is 13 residues. From germline, CDR1 is MRHNA and CDR2 SNTAGT. The CDR3 is CASSDPGQASYTF. CDR3 nucleotides: TGTGCCAGCAGTGACCCGGGACAGGCCAGCTACACCTTC.

The V and J genes are TRBV7-3 and TRBJ2-3, with D perhaps matching TRBD2 (6 bases). Germline loops: CDR1 SGHTA, CDR2 FQGTGA. This CDR3 has 17 amino acids. V lost 5 bases, J lost 2 bases, and 20 bases lay in between. In DNA, the CDR3 is TGTGCCAGCAGCAATATAGGCGATGCGGGGCCCACAGATACGCAGTATTTT. This translates into CASSNIGDAGPTDTQYF.

This chain links TRBV7-8 with TRBJ2-4; 9 nucleotides agree with TRBD1. V was clipped by 3 bases and J by 0 bases; unmatched bases: 3. Germline CDR1 reads SGHVS; CDR2 reads FQNEAQ. This CDR3 comprises 16 residues. This CDR3 is CASSFGQGSAKNIQYF. Written as DNA, the CDR3 is TGTGCCAGCAGCTTCGGACAGGGGTCAGCCAAAAACATTCAGTACTTC.

The CDR3 DNA is TGTGCCTGGAGTCGTCGGGACCTTAACTATGGCTACACCTTC. It codes for CAWSRRDLNYGYTF. The V call is TRBV30, the J call TRBJ1-2; D possibly corresponds to TRBD1 (5 bases). V lost 2 bases, J lost 1 base, and 11 bases lay in between. There are 14 residues in the CDR3. Per the germline V gene, CDR1 is GTSNPN and CDR2 is SVGIG (reference sequence).

This chain connects TRBV25-1 to TRBJ2-7, with 8 bases fitting TRBD1. Germline CDR1 MGHDK, CDR2 SYGVNS. CDR3 length: 17 residues. V was clipped by 1 base and J by 0 bases; unmatched bases: 8. DNA of the CDR3: TGTGCCAGCAGTGAATTTGGCCAGGGGGCACCCTCCTACGAGCAGTACTTC. Translated, it gives CASSEFGQGAPSYEQYF.

The CDR3 sequence is CASSLISGRAYEQYF. The CDR3 coding sequence is TGTGCCAGCAGTTTAATCAGCGGGAGGGCCTACGAGCAGTACTTC. The rearrangement joins TRBV28 to TRBJ2-7; 10 bases map to TRBD2. This CDR3 is built from 15 residues. Germline trimming cut 2 bases from V and 2 bases from J; bases unmatched to any gene: 3. The germline V gene has CDR1 MDHEN and CDR2 SYDVKM. Full variable domain (outside the CDR3, taken from reference TRBV28 and TRBJ2-7): DVKVTQSSRYLVKRTGEKVFLECVQDMDHENMFWYRQDPGLGLRLIYFSYDVKMKEKGDIPEGYSVSREKKERFSLILESASTNQTSMYLCASSLISGRAYEQYFGPGTRLTVT.

Points on this clone: The junction departs from germline at one end; a sequencing error may be responsible. V usage is TRBV19 and J usage is TRBJ2-4, with D perhaps TRBD2 (6 bases). Germline V gene sequence: CDR1 LNHDA, CDR2 SQIVND (reference sequence). This CDR3 has 13 residues. Here the CDR3 reads CASSIDGSGPLSF. The CDR3 bases are TGTGCCAGTAGTATAGATGGCAGCGGGCCCCTGAGTTTC.

The rearrangement uses TRBV19 and TRBJ2-3, with TRBD1 as a possible D gene (6 bases). This CDR3 is 15 amino acids long. Germline CDR1 is LNHDA and CDR2 is SQIVND (reference sequence). Trimming removed 7 bases from V and 5 bases from J, with 19 bases in between. The CDR3 protein is CASTPNRGRGDTQYF. As DNA, the CDR3 is TGTGCCAGTACTCCAAACCGCGGCAGGGGAGATACGCAGTATTTT.

The V gene is TRBV19, the J gene TRBJ2-2; 7 bases match TRBD1. The germline V gene encodes CDR1 LNHDA and CDR2 SQIVND (reference sequence). The CDR3 loop spans 15 amino acids. Germline trimming cut 5 bases from V and 4 bases from J; bases unmatched to any gene: 7. Written as DNA, the CDR3 is TGTGCCAGTAGTGGTGGCAGGGGGACCACCGGGGAGCTGTTTTTT. Translated, it gives CASSGGRGTTGELFF.

The chain has TRBV19 and TRBJ2-7, with 8 bases aligning to TRBD1. The germline V gene has CDR1 LNHDA and CDR2 SQIVND (reference sequence). Germline trimming cut 6 bases from V and 7 bases from J; bases unmatched to any gene: 8. The CDR3 is made up of 13 amino acids. CDR3 protein: CASSHTGGLEQYF. In nucleotides, the CDR3 is TGTGCCAGTAGCCATACAGGGGGGCTGGAGCAGTACTTC.

J is TRBJ2-1 and V is TRBV29-1; TRBD1 is a possible D gene (6 bases). The CDR3 covers 17 residues. Germline V CDR1 and CDR2: SQVTM, ANQGSEA. The V and J ends lost 0 bases and 0 bases respectively, with 15 bases between them. The CDR3 DNA reads TGCAGCGTTGAAGAACCCTTCACAGGGAGCTCCTACAATGAGCAGTTCTTC. Translated, it gives CSVEEPFTGSSYNEQFF.

The CDR3 protein is CSVGNHDRNYGYTF. In DNA form, the CDR3 reads TGCAGCGTTGGAAACCACGACAGGAACTATGGCTACACCTTC. This sequence joins TRBV29-1 and TRBJ1-2; D may be TRBD1 (6 bases). V lost 4 bases and J lost 2, with 14 bases in between. The germline V gene encodes CDR1 SQVTM and CDR2 ANQGSEA. This CDR3 has 14 residues. Drawing the rest from reference TRBV29-1 and TRBJ1-2, the complete variable domain is SAVISQKPSRDICQRGTSLTIQCQVDSQVTMMFWYRQQPGQSLTLIATANQGSEATYESGFVIDKFPISRPNLTFSTLTVSNMSPEDSSIYLCSVGNHDRNYGYTFGSGTRLTVV.

This chain uses TRBV18 with TRBJ2-7; D gene unclear. The CDR3 totals 12 residues. The germline V gene encodes CDR1 KGHSH and CDR2 LQKENI. V was clipped by 2 bases and J by 6 bases, with 8 bases between them. CDR3 sequence: CASSPWNSEQYF. Written as DNA, the CDR3 is TGTGCCAGCTCACCATGGAATTCCGAGCAGTACTTC.

The chain links TRBV7-8 to TRBJ2-7; 11 nucleotides align to TRBD2. Per germline, CDR1 SGHVS and CDR2 FQNEAQ. V lost 5 bases to trimming and J lost 5 bases; unmatched junction nucleotides: 8. The CDR3 covers 15 residues. CDR3 nucleotide sequence: TGTGCCAGCAGCCCCACGACTAGCGGGATCCACGAGCAGTACTTC. Translating it yields CASSPTTSGIHEQYF.

As regards this clone: Other DNA variants within this sample encode the same CDR3. The gene calls are TRBV7-3 and TRBJ2-1; 10 bases are shared with TRBD2. This CDR3 is built from 14 residues. Germline CDR1 and CDR2: SGHTA and FQGTGA. The V and J ends lost 4 bases and 8 bases, in that order; junction bases with no gene match: 5. The CDR3 loop is CASSSGLAAHEQFF. CDR3 nucleotide sequence: TGTGCCAGCAGCTCCGGACTAGCGGCCCATGAGCAGTTCTTC. The whole variable domain, filled in from reference TRBV7-3 and TRBJ2-1, reads GAGVSQTPSNKVTEKGKYVELRCDPISGHTALYWYRQSLGQGPEFLIYFQGTGAADDSGLPNDRFFAVRPEGSVSTLKIQRTERGDSAVYLCASSSGLAAHEQFFGPGTRLTVL.

This chain connects TRBV28 to TRBJ1-5; D remains unclear. Germline V CDR1 and CDR2: MDHEN, SYDVKM. This CDR3 has 14 amino acids. Trimming took 1 base from V and 4 from J, leaving 8 bases between them. The CDR3 loop is CASSLSGLNQPQHF. CDR3 DNA sequence: TGTGCCAGCAGTTTATCCGGGTTGAATCAGCCCCAGCATTTT.

This chain joins TRBV7-6 and TRBJ2-6; D is uncertain. Per germline, CDR1 SGHVS and CDR2 FNYEAQ. V was clipped by 1 base and J by 0 bases, with 10 bases between them. The CDR3 covers 17 residues. This chain's CDR3 is CASSLGVGDSGANVLTF. The DNA of the CDR3 is TGTGCCAGCAGCTTAGGGGTCGGAGACTCTGGGGCCAACGTCCTGACTTTC.